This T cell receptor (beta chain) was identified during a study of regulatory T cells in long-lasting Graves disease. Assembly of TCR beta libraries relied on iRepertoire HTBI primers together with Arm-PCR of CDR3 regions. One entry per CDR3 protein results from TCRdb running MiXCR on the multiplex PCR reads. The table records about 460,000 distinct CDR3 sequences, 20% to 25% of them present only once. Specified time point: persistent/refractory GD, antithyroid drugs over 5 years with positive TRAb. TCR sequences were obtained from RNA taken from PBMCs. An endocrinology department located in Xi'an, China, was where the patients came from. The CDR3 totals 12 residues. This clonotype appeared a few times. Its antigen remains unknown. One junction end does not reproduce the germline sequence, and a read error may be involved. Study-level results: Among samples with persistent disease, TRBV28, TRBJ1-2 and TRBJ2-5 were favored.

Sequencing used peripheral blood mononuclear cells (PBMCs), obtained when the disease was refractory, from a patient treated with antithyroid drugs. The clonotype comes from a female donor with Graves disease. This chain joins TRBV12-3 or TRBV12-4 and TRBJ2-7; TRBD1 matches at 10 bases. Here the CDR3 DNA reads TGTGCCAGCAGTCCCCTAGACAGGGGGCAAATCTTC. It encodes CASSPLDRGQIF.